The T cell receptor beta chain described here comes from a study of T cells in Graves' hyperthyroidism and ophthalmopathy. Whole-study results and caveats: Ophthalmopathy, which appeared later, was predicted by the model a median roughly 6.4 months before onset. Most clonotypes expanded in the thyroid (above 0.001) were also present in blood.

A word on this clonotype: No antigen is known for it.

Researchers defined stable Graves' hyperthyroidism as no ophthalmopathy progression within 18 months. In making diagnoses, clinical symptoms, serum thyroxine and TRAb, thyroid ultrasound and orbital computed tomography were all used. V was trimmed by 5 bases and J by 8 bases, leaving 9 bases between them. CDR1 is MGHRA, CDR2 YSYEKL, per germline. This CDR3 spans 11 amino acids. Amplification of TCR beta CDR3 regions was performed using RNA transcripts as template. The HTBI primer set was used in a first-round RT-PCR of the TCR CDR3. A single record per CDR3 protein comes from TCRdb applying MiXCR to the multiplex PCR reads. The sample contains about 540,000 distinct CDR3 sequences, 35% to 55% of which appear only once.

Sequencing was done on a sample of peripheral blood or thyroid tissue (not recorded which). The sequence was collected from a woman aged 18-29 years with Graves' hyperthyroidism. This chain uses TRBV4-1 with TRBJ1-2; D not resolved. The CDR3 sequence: CASSSLQGYTF. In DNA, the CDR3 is TGCGCCAGCAGCTCCCTCCAGGGCTACACCTTC.